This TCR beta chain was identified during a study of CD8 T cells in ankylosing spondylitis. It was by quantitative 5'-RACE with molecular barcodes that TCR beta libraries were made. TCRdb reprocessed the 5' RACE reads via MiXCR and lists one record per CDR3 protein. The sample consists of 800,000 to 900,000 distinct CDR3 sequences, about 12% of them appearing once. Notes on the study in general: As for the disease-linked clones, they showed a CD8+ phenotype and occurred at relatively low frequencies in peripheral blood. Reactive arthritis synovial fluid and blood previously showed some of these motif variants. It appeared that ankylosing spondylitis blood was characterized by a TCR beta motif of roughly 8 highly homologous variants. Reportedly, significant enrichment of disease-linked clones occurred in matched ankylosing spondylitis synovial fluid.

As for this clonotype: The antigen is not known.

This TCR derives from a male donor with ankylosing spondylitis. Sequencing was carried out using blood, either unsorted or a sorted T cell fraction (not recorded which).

The chain's CDR3 is CASSLAGKNYGYTF. CDR3 sequence (DNA): TGCGCCAGCAGCTTGGCAGGGAAGAACTATGGCTACACCTTC. V is TRBV5-1 and J is TRBJ1-2; possibly TRBD1 for D (5 bases). The germline gives CDR1 SGHRS, CDR2 YFSETQ. Between the trimmed V and J ends, which lost 0 bases and 2 bases, there was a span of 8 bases. CDR3 length: 14 residues. Together with reference TRBV5-1 and TRBJ1-2, the CDR3 gives the full variable domain: KAGVTQTPRYLIKTRGQQVTLSCSPISGHRSVSWYQQTPGQGLQFLFEYFSETQRNKGNFPGRFSGRQFSNSRSEMNVSTLELGDSALYLCASSLAGKNYGYTFGSGTRLTVV.